This record looks at one TCR beta chain sequence and its context. Its target is not known. Losses at the gene ends were 6 bases for V and 0 bases for J; bases not matched to a gene: 14. CDR3 length: 18 residues. The germline CDR1 and CDR2 sequences are SQVTM and ANQGSEA. Sampled while nominally healthy, donors likely had unrecorded immune exposures. This entry belongs to a study of cytomegalovirus exposure and HLA in healthy donors. Regarding the study as a whole: Several of the most significant clusters appeared linked to common viral pathogens, based on a later analysis. Follow-up analysis found HLA locus-dependent TCR association rates, highest for DRB1 and lowest for HLA-C. Sequencing artifact likely explains a cluster of highly shared sequence variants.

The PCR contained 60 Vbeta and 13 Jbeta primers. The table came from immunoSEQ multiplex PCR; TCRdb's copy has only in-frame clones and leaves some out. The sample data list 41,000 or so clones. Sequencing was carried out using PBMCs. The chain has TRBV29-1 and TRBJ1-3; 10 positions agree with TRBD1. The sequence derives from a man aged 25 to 45 in good health and CMV-seronegative. In DNA, the CDR3 is TGCAGCGTGACCGGGACAGGGGTCCTAGGGAGCTCTGGAAACACCATATATTTT. Its translation: CSVTGTGVLGSSGNTIYF.